This note documents a single T cell receptor (beta chain) sequence. The sample originates from a study of T cells expressing NK-cell markers. TCRdb reanalyzed the 5' RACE reads and collapses them to one entry per CDR3 protein, without DNA. This listing includes about 160,000 distinct CDR3 sequences. The CDR3 length is 14 residues. The V gene's germline CDR1 is SGHRS and CDR2 YFSETQ. The sample taken for sequencing was blood T cells: a sorted CD56 or NKG2C T cell subset, CD4+ or CD8+ T cells, or bulk PBMC T cells (not recorded which). The sequence derives from a woman aged 18 to 75 in good health. The J gene is TRBJ2-3, the V gene TRBV5-1; no DNA is available, so the TRBD1 call from TCRdb remains unchecked. The CDR3 loop is CASSSTFGTYTQYF.